This T cell receptor (beta chain) was recovered during a study of identical twins. Only a few counts were recorded for this clonotype. TCRdb passed the 5' RACE reads through MiXCR, listing each CDR3 protein once. The top ten hold roughly 5% of the sample, which has 200,000 to 300,000 distinct CDR3 sequences, around 7.6% seen once. This sample was also put to use in a study of yellow fever vaccine responses in identical twins.

The clonotype comes from a woman aged 18-30 years in good health. Sequencing used CD8+ T cells sorted from blood.

CDR3 region: CASSIGSSYNEQFF. The CDR3 DNA reads TGTGCCAGTAGTATAGGGAGCTCCTACAATGAGCAGTTCTTC. The rearrangement joins TRBV19 to TRBJ2-1; D unclear. CDR1 and CDR2 (germline): LNHDA, SQIVND (reference sequence). The CDR3 runs 14 residues. Trimming took off 1 base at V and 0 bases at J, with 4 bases between the two ends.